Here is one TCR beta chain with its context. Its target is not known. These data originate in a study of graft-versus-host responses after intestinal transplantation. Study details: Those transplanted obtained multivisceral, liver-intestinal, or isolated intestinal grafts. Tacrolimus and steroids were given for around 3 years to all recipients after anti-thymocyte globulin induction.

Trimming removed 8 bases at V and 4 bases at J, with 11 bases between. Germline V gene data show CDR1 as LNHDA and CDR2 as SQIVND (reference sequence). This CDR3 has 12 residues. Method: immunoSEQ multiplex PCR; TCRdb's copy keeps in-frame clones and lacks some. The repertoire has 80,000 to 100,000 clones, 91% of them found once; the top ten carry under 0.2%. General study results and limits: Early HvG declines after transplant were associated with peak circulating GvH clone levels. GvH clones surfaced in recipient marrow, some emerging earlier in ileum or blood.

The sample in question was unstimulated CD4+ T cells sorted from spleen or lymph node cells, obtained before transplant. J is TRBJ1-1 and V is TRBV19; possibly TRBD1 for D (5 bases). This clonotype was obtained from a human donor who was the organ donor for an intestinal transplant. CDR3 loop: CASARVRTEAFF. The CDR3 nucleotides read TGTGCCAGTGCCAGGGTCCGCACTGAAGCTTTCTTT.